This T cell receptor (beta chain) was sequenced during a study of response to subunit inactivated influenza vaccine. TCRdb reanalysed the RT-PCR reads using MiXCR and keeps one entry per CDR3 protein. The profile shows about 830,000 distinct CDR3 sequences, 15% to 20% of them singletons. This clonotype was observed a few times. Antigen unknown. This CDR3 contains 15 residues. Trimming removed 4 bases from V and 7 bases from J, with 18 bases in between. From germline, CDR1 is SGDLS and CDR2 YYNGEE. Study-level results: A suggestion made by the authors is that each seasonal influenza vaccination recruits few new T cells.

The sequence was collected from a man aged 50-59 years who received an inactivated influenza vaccine. Sequencing used PBMCs from blood, obtained around 5 days after vaccination. The chain carries TRBV9 and TRBJ2-4, with D perhaps matching TRBD2 (6 bases). The CDR3 reads CASSPLGGVGNIQYF. The CDR3 DNA follows: TGTGCCAGCAGCCCCTTAGGCGGGGTTGGGAACATTCAGTACTTC.